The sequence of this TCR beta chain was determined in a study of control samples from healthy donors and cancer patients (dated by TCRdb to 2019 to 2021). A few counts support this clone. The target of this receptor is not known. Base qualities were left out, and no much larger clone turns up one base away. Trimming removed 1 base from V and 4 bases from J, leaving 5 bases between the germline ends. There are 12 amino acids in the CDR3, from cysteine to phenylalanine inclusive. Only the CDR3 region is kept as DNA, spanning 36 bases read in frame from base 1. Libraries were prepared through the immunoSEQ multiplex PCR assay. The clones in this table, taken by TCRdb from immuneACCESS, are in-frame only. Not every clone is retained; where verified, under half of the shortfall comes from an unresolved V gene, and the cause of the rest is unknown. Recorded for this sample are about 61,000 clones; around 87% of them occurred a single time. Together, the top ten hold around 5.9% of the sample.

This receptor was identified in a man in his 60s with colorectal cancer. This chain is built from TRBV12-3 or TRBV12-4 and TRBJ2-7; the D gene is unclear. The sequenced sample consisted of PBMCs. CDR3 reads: CASSLGQYEQYF. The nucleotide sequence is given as TGTGCCAGCAGTTTAGGGCAATACGAGCAGTACTTC.